This T cell receptor (beta chain) was identified in a study of human T cells and chemical hapten exposure. A note on this clonotype: Its antigen is as yet unknown.

MiXCR was run by TCRdb on the RACE reads, yielding one entry per CDR3 protein. The table has fewer than 200,000 distinct CDR3 sequences, roughly 26% seen once. This CDR3 has 16 residues. V shed 0 bases and J shed 2 bases, with 11 bases lying between them. The germline V gene has CDR1 SEHNR and CDR2 FQNEAQ (reference sequence). Time point: patch test 3, about 24 weeks after DPC sensitization. As to treatment: therapeutic diphenylcyclopropenone sensitization with weekly scalp DPC. Points from the study as a whole: Following DPC sensitization, TCRs present above 1 in 1000 frequency showed no change.

The specimen was whole blood, collected in connection with sensitization to the hapten diphenylcyclopropenone (DPC). The source is a young woman with alopecia areata. Some clones in this sample may be carry-over from other donors' samples. V gene TRBV7-9 combines with J gene TRBJ1-5, with no clear D. Written as DNA, the CDR3 is TGTGCCAGCAGCTTAGCGACCGGGGATCGCAATCAGCCCCAGCATTTT. This codes for CASSLATGDRNQPQHF. Drawing the rest from reference TRBV7-9 and TRBJ1-5, the complete variable domain is DTGVSQNPRHKITKRGQNVTFRCDPISEHNRLYWYRQTLGQGPEFLTYFQNEAQLEKSRLLSDRFSAERPKGSFSTLEIQRTEQGDSAMYLCASSLATGDRNQPQHFGDGTRLSIL.